A single sample is the source of the 30 T cell receptor beta chains below, sequenced in a study of T cell responses to AZD1222 COVID-19 vaccine. The repertoire was sequenced with immunoSEQ multiplex PCR; TCRdb's copy has only in-frame clones and lacks some. The data contain roughly 100,000 clones, around 90% of them singletons. This material consisted of peripheral blood, taken on day 0 of AZD1222 vaccination. The source is an adult in good health.

V usage is TRBV6-5 and J usage is TRBJ2-5; 8 nucleotides match TRBD2. V dropped 6 bases and J dropped 6; count of bases not matched to a gene: 3. The germline CDR1 and CDR2 sequences are MNHEY and SVGAGI. The CDR3 contains 12 residues. The CDR3: CASRLAEKTQYF. The CDR3 nucleotides are TGTGCCAGCAGACTAGCGGAGAAGACCCAGTACTTC.

V usage is TRBV7-2 and J usage is TRBJ1-5; unclear D gene. From germline, CDR1 is SGHTA and CDR2 FQGNSA. With 4 bases removed from V and 7 bases from J, the gap between germline ends came to 8 bases. This CDR3 is 12 amino acids long. The CDR3: CASSSMRQPQHF. As DNA, the CDR3 is TGTGCCAGCAGCTCGATGCGACAGCCCCAGCATTTT.

This clone was seen a single time. This chain joins TRBV27 and TRBJ1-4, with D uncertain. V lost 5 bases and J lost 8, with 18 bases in between. The CDR3 is 15 residues long. Germline V gene sequence: CDR1 MNHEY, CDR2 SMNVEV (reference sequence). CDR3 amino acids: CASSARVAVAEKLFF. CDR3 coding DNA: TGTGCCAGCAGTGCAAGGGTGGCGGTAGCCGAAAAACTGTTTTTT.

The CDR3 DNA sequence: TGTGCCGTAGACGGGGGGAGAGGCTACACCTTC. Translated: CAVDGGRGYTF. The chain combines TRBV10-3 with TRBJ1-2; maybe TRBD1 (5 bases). From germline, CDR1 is ENHRY and CDR2 SYGVKD. This CDR3 contains 11 residues. With 11 bases removed from V and 8 bases from J, the gap between germline ends came to 15 bases.

The chain is built from TRBV4-1 and TRBJ2-7; no reliable D call. With 0 bases removed from V and 5 bases from J, the gap between germline ends came to 17 bases. CDR3 length: 16 amino acids. Germline values: CDR1 MGHRA, CDR2 YSYEKL. CDR3 nucleotides: TGCGCCAGCAGCCAAGATATGGTCCAGACCGTCGACGAGCAGTACTTC. Its translation: CASSQDMVQTVDEQYF.

This sequence joins TRBV4-2 and TRBJ2-5; 12 bases are a match to TRBD1. After removal of 4 bases from V and 4 bases from J, the junction contained 10 bases not matched to a gene. Germline CDR1 and CDR2: LGHNA and YNFKEQ. The CDR3 sequence is 17 residues long. Written as DNA, the CDR3 is TGTGCCAGCAGCCTCCTACCGGGGACAGGGGGCGGAGAGACCCAGTACTTC. Its translation is CASSLLPGTGGGETQYF.

The chain combines TRBV9 with TRBJ2-1; 11 bases align to TRBD1. The CDR3 is 17 amino acids. The germline gives CDR1 SGDLS, CDR2 YYNGEE. The junction had 10 bases not matched to a gene; V was cut back by 4 bases and J by 4 bases. CDR3 bases: TGTGCCAGCAGCTCCAACCACGGGACAGGGGGATACAATGAGCAGTTCTTC. Its protein product is CASSSNHGTGGYNEQFF.

This clone was recorded a few times. The rearrangement uses TRBV7-6 and TRBJ2-1, with D perhaps being TRBD1 or TRBD2 (5 bases each). V lost 3 bases to trimming and J lost 6 bases, with 18 bases between them. This CDR3 region has 16 residues. Germline V gene data show CDR1 as SGHVS and CDR2 as FNYEAQ. The DNA for the CDR3 is TGTGCCAGCAGCTTGGCCCCTTCTACCGGGGCCAATGAGCAGTTCTTC. Its protein is CASSLAPSTGANEQFF.

This rearrangement joins TRBV9 to TRBJ2-1; 10 bases agree with TRBD2. The junction had 9 bases not matched to a gene; V was cut back by 0 bases and J by 6 bases. The CDR3 sequence is 17 residues long. CDR1 is SGDLS, CDR2 YYNGEE, per germline. In DNA, the CDR3 is TGTGCCAGCAGCGTAGCCCGCAGCGGGGGGGCACTCAATGAGCAGTTCTTC. It yields the protein CASSVARSGGALNEQFF.

The rearrangement joins TRBV4-2 to TRBJ2-2; D is perhaps TRBD1 (6 bases). Trimming removed 3 bases at V and 4 bases at J, with 12 bases between. The CDR3 is made up of 15 amino acids. Germline V gene sequence: CDR1 LGHNA, CDR2 YNFKEQ. The CDR3 nucleotides read TGTGCCAGCAGCCAGCCGGGACAAATCACCGGGGAGCTGTTTTTT. It is translated as CASSQPGQITGELFF.

This rearrangement joins TRBV2 to TRBJ1-2; D is unresolved. The CDR3 spans 13 residues. The V gene's germline CDR1 is SNHLY and CDR2 FYNNEI. Trimming took off 7 bases at V and 4 bases at J, with 13 bases between the two ends. The CDR3 reads CASNEPAPYGYTF. The CDR3 region has the DNA TGTGCCAGCAACGAACCGGCCCCCTATGGCTACACCTTC.

The CDR3 bases are TGTGCCACCAGTGACAGGGGGTCTAATCAGCCCCAGCATTTT. The encoded protein is CATSDRGSNQPQHF. The rearrangement uses TRBV19 and TRBJ1-5; TRBD1 aligns across 9 bases. The CDR3 has 14 residues. CDR1 is LNHDA, CDR2 SQIVND, per germline (reference sequence). V shed 10 bases and J 4 bases; nucleotides not matched to a gene: 8. The full variable domain, its missing parts supplied by reference TRBV19 and TRBJ1-5, is DGGITQSPKYLFRKEGQNVTLSCEQNLNHDAMYWYRQDPGQGLRLIYYSQIVNDFQKGDIAEGYSVSREKKESFPLTVTSAQKNPTAFYLCATSDRGSNQPQHFGDGTRLSIL.

This clone was detected only once. Here the CDR3 reads CASSKDGEPGCNQPQHF. The CDR3 DNA follows: TGTGCCAGCAGCAAAGACGGGGAGCCAGGCTGCAATCAGCCCCAGCATTTT. The chain couples TRBV21-1 to TRBJ1-5. TRBV21-1 constitutes a pseudogene. The CDR3 contains 17 residues.

This chain joins TRBV2 and TRBJ1-6; D call uncertain. Germline CDR1 SNHLY, CDR2 FYNNEI. The CDR3 length is 13 residues. Trimming took off 8 bases at V and 0 bases at J, with 5 bases between the two ends. Written as DNA, the CDR3 is TGTGCCAGCCAGAGCTCCTATAATTCACCCCTCCACTTT. Translating it yields CASQSSYNSPLHF. The full variable domain, in which reference TRBV2 and TRBJ1-6 provide the parts outside the CDR3, is EPEVTQTPSHQVTQMGQEVILRCVPISNHLYFYWYRQILGQKVEFLVSFYNNEISEKSEIFDDQFSVERPDGSNFTLKIRSTKLEDSAMYFCASQSSYNSPLHFGNGTRLTVT.

A single count supports this clone. This sequence joins TRBV7-8 and TRBJ1-3; tentatively, D is TRBD1 (6 bases). The ends were cut back, 2 bases at V and 0 bases at J, with 14 bases in the middle. Germline CDR1 SGHVS, CDR2 FQNEAQ. The length of the CDR3 is 17 residues. DNA for the CDR3: TGTGCCAGCAGCTTATTAGGGGGACACAGCTCTGGAAACACCATATATTTT. This sequence encodes CASSLLGGHSSGNTIYF.

The rearrangement links TRBV5-1 to TRBJ1-4; the D gene is possibly TRBD1 (5 bases). The germline V and J ends were trimmed by 0 bases and 8 bases, with 14 bases remaining between them. Germline V lookup: CDR1 SGHRS, CDR2 YFSETQ. The CDR3 sequence is 15 residues long. The DNA of the CDR3 is TGCGCCAGCAGCTTGGCCGTGGGGACGGAAGAAAAACTGTTTTTT. Encoded protein: CASSLAVGTEEKLFF. Combining the CDR3 with reference TRBV5-1 and TRBJ1-4 gives the whole variable domain KAGVTQTPRYLIKTRGQQVTLSCSPISGHRSVSWYQQTPGQGLQFLFEYFSETQRNKGNFPGRFSGRQFSNSRSEMNVSTLELGDSALYLCASSLAVGTEEKLFFGSGTQLSVL.

Of note for this clone: Other DNA sequences in this specimen translate into the identical CDR3. The chain employs TRBV5-1 and TRBJ1-2; the D is unclear. The germline V and J ends were trimmed by 0 bases and 3 bases, with 6 bases remaining between them. This CDR3 is 13 amino acids long. Looked up from germline, CDR1 is SGHRS and CDR2 is YFSETQ. This CDR3 reads CASSLDTYYGYTF. The CDR3 DNA sequence: TGCGCCAGCAGCTTGGATACTTACTATGGCTACACCTTC. Full variable domain (rest looked up from reference TRBV5-1 and TRBJ1-2): KAGVTQTPRYLIKTRGQQVTLSCSPISGHRSVSWYQQTPGQGLQFLFEYFSETQRNKGNFPGRFSGRQFSNSRSEMNVSTLELGDSALYLCASSLDTYYGYTFGSGTRLTVV.

The rearrangement uses TRBV5-1 and TRBJ2-1; 10 positions agree with TRBD2. CDR1 SGHRS and CDR2 YFSETQ come from the germline V gene. The J segment lost 0 bases and the V segment lost 5 bases, leaving 8 bases of the junction unmatched. The CDR3 runs 17 residues. CDR3 sequence: CASRAGLAESSYNEQFF. CDR3 coding DNA: TGCGCCAGCAGGGCTGGACTAGCGGAGAGCTCCTACAATGAGCAGTTCTTC. Full variable domain (remainder filled in from reference TRBV5-1 and TRBJ2-1): KAGVTQTPRYLIKTRGQQVTLSCSPISGHRSVSWYQQTPGQGLQFLFEYFSETQRNKGNFPGRFSGRQFSNSRSEMNVSTLELGDSALYLCASRAGLAESSYNEQFFGPGTRLTVL.

The chain joins TRBV7-3 to TRBJ2-1, with unresolved D. V gave up 1 base and J gave up 0 bases, with 7 bases separating them. Per germline, CDR1 SGHTA and CDR2 FQGTGA. The CDR3 extends over 15 amino acids. CDR3 sequence reads: CASSLSGTSYNEQFF. The CDR3 region has the DNA TGTGCCAGCAGCTTAAGTGGCACCTCCTACAATGAGCAGTTCTTC.

The chain couples TRBV24-1 to TRBJ1-1; perhaps TRBD1 as D (5 bases). The germline V gene has CDR1 KGHDR and CDR2 SFDVKD. The CDR3 loop spans 14 amino acids. V gave up 3 bases and J gave up 1 base, with 8 bases separating them. Written as DNA, the CDR3 is TGTGCCACCAGTGATCCAAGGGGGAACACTGAAGCTTTCTTT. This encodes CATSDPRGNTEAFF.

For the CDR3, the DNA is TGCGCCAGCAGCTCCAGGACAGGGGGCGGCACTGAAGCTTTCTTT. It translates to CASSSRTGGGTEAFF. The rearrangement uses TRBV5-1 and TRBJ1-1, with 11 bases lining up with TRBD1. In germline, CDR1 is SGHRS, CDR2 YFSETQ. The CDR3 has 15 residues. V lost 3 bases and J lost 4; bases outside the gene matches: 5.

This chain's CDR3 is CASSQVDRVSYEKLFF. CDR3 sequence (DNA): TGCGCCAGCAGCCAGGTCGACCGGGTTTCCTATGAAAAACTGTTTTTT. The chain uses TRBV4-1 and TRBJ1-4; D unresolved. There are 16 residues in the CDR3. Trimming removed 3 bases at V and 6 bases at J, with 17 bases between. From germline, CDR1 is MGHRA and CDR2 YSYEKL.

This chain uses TRBV18 with TRBJ1-5, with D unresolved. This CDR3 has 16 residues. V was clipped by 3 bases and J by 1 base, with 13 bases between them. Germline assignment: CDR1 KGHSH and CDR2 LQKENI. For the CDR3, the DNA is TGTGCCAGCTCACCGAGGCAGGTCGGGAGCAATCAGCCCCAGCATTTT. This gives the protein CASSPRQVGSNQPQHF.

The chain recombines TRBV27 with TRBJ2-3; unclear D gene. This CDR3 is built from 11 residues. The V end lost 2 bases, the J end lost 6 bases, and 3 bases lay between the germline ends. Germline CDR1 MNHEY, CDR2 SMNVEV (reference sequence). DNA for the CDR3: TGTGCCAGCAGTTTAGGTGATACGCAGTATTTT. Translation gives CASSLGDTQYF.

The chain is built from TRBV28 and TRBJ1-6; D gene ambiguous. The germline CDR1 and CDR2 sequences are MDHEN and SYDVKM. The CDR3 length is 12 residues. V lost 8 bases, J lost 7 bases, and 9 bases lay in between. The CDR3 region is CASRGGNSPLHF. In nucleotides, the CDR3 is TGTGCCAGCCGGGGAGGAAATTCACCCCTCCACTTT.

The rearrangement joins TRBV10-1 to TRBJ1-5; D gene uncertain. CDR1 WNHNN and CDR2 SYGVQD come from the germline V gene (reference sequence). This CDR3 region has 15 residues. V lost 7 bases and J lost 3, with 16 bases in between. The CDR3 spells CASTPPRVTNQPQHF. The CDR3 DNA reads TGCGCCAGCACCCCCCCCCGGGTGACCAATCAGCCCCAGCATTTT.

V usage is TRBV9 and J usage is TRBJ2-2, with TRBD2 matching 7 bases. The V gene end was trimmed by 0 bases and the J gene end by 3 bases; junction bases not matched to a gene: 8. The CDR3 sequence is 17 residues long. The V gene's germline CDR1 is SGDLS and CDR2 YYNGEE. The CDR3 loop reads CASSVATGRGDTGELFF. The CDR3 DNA sequence: TGTGCCAGCAGCGTAGCTACGGGGAGGGGAGACACCGGGGAGCTGTTTTTT. Full variable domain (rest looked up from reference TRBV9 and TRBJ2-2): DSGVTQTPKHLITATGQRVTLRCSPRSGDLSVYWYQQSLDQGLQFLIQYYNGEERAKGNILERFSAQQFPDLHSELNLSSLELGDSALYFCASSVATGRGDTGELFFGEGSRLTVL.

V usage is TRBV3-1 (or the pseudogene TRBV3-2) and J usage is TRBJ1-2; the D gene is possibly TRBD1 (6 bases). CDR1 is LGHDT and CDR2 is YNNKEL in the germline V gene (reference sequence). The CDR3 runs 14 residues. V was pared by 0 bases and J by 4 bases, with 9 bases between. Here the CDR3 DNA reads TGTGCCAGCAGCCAAGACAGGGGTAGCTATGGCTACACCTTC. This gives the protein CASSQDRGSYGYTF.

The genes are TRBV7-9 and TRBJ1-1; D is unclear. CDR1 SEHNR and CDR2 FQNEAQ come from the germline V gene (reference sequence). The CDR3 contains 12 residues. V was trimmed by 2 bases and J by 11 bases, leaving 12 bases between them. CDR3 in amino acids: CASSLNPLEAFF. CDR3 coding DNA: TGTGCCAGCAGCTTAAACCCCTTAGAGGCTTTCTTT.

V is TRBV19 and J is TRBJ2-7; TRBD1 might be the D (6 bases). The CDR3 has 14 amino acids. Germline V lookup: CDR1 LNHDA, CDR2 SQIVND (reference sequence). The germline V and J ends were trimmed by 6 bases and 3 bases, with 15 bases remaining between them. CDR3 DNA sequence: TGTGCCAGTAGCCTAGGACAGCCTGTCTACGAGCAGTACTTC. Amino acid sequence: CASSLGQPVYEQYF. Full variable domain (rest looked up from reference TRBV19 and TRBJ2-7): DGGITQSPKYLFRKEGQNVTLSCEQNLNHDAMYWYRQDPGQGLRLIYYSQIVNDFQKGDIAEGYSVSREKKESFPLTVTSAQKNPTAFYLCASSLGQPVYEQYFGPGTRLTVT.